The source of this T cell receptor (beta chain) is a study of OX40 agonist ivuxolimab in advanced cancers. At the level of the study: The treatment was a fully human IgG2 OX40 agonist, ivuxolimab. At doses from 0.01 to 10 mg/kg, patients were given intravenous ivuxolimab every 2 weeks. Regarding the study as a whole: At 0.1 to 3.0 mg/kg and by week 6, CD4+ and CD8+ T cells in the blood had expanded clonally.

Per germline, CDR1 SEHNR and CDR2 FQNEAQ (reference sequence). This CDR3 has 12 amino acids. Trimming cost V 4 bases and J 4 bases, with 8 bases left between them. The repertoire was sequenced with immunoSEQ multiplex PCR; TCRdb's copy has only in-frame clones and lacks some. The sample yields approximately 98,000 clones, 84% seen once. Remarks on this clone: What it recognizes is unknown.

The TCR comes from an adult with an advanced solid tumor such as melanoma, head and neck, liver or kidney cancer. This rearrangement joins TRBV7-9 to TRBJ2-7; no clear D gene. The sample in question was CD4+ or CD8+ T cells sorted from blood, obtained in a trial of the OX40 agonist ivuxolimab. In DNA form, the CDR3 reads TGTGCCAGCAGCTCCCCTGGTTACGAGCAGTACTTC. Residues: CASSSPGYEQYF.